This T cell receptor beta chain emerged from a study of cytomegalovirus exposure and HLA in healthy donors. Study outcomes and limitations: Over 150 TCR beta chains were listed as cytomegalovirus-associated.

The germline CDR1 and CDR2 sequences are LNHDA and SQIVND (reference sequence). The CDR3 loop spans 13 amino acids. Trimming cost V 4 bases and J 2 bases; bases outside gene matches: 0. As to this clone: What it binds is unknown.

The method was immunoSEQ multiplex PCR; TCRdb's version includes in-frame clones alone and lacks a portion of them. Among about 160,000 clones listed, approximately 96% were seen once. The chain couples TRBV19 to TRBJ2-5, with TRBD2 identical over 8 bases. Sequenced material: PBMCs. This receptor was obtained from a woman under 30 in good health and CMV-seronegative. The CDR3 sequence is CASSSGGQETQYF. The CDR3, as DNA: TGTGCCAGTAGTAGCGGGGGGCAAGAGACCCAGTACTTC.